These 24 T cell receptor beta chains were all obtained from the same sample, sequenced in a study of T cell responses to AZD1222 COVID-19 vaccine. Using immunoSEQ multiplex PCR, the repertoire was profiled, and TCRdb retains in-frame clones only, with some absent. The sample carries about 200,000 clones, 90% to 95% recorded once. The sequencing here drew on peripheral blood, taken on day 0 of MenACWY control vaccination. The source is an adult in good health.

The chain joins TRBV5-4 to TRBJ1-2, with 9 bases fitting TRBD1. In germline, CDR1 is SGHNT, CDR2 YYREEE (reference sequence). The CDR3 contains 16 residues. The ends lost 6 bases at V and 6 bases at J; junction bases unmatched: 15. The CDR3 is CASTTKNRGRWDGYTF. The CDR3 DNA sequence: TGTGCCAGCACAACAAAAAACAGGGGGCGCTGGGATGGCTACACCTTC.

This chain uses TRBV6-5 with TRBJ2-4, with D uncertain. Germline values: CDR1 MNHEY, CDR2 SVGAGI. This CDR3 has 14 residues. With 10 bases removed from V and 0 bases from J, the gap between germline ends came to 13 bases. CDR3 nucleotides: TGTGCCATCAAGGCGACGATAGCCAAAAACATTCAGTACTTC. Its protein is CAIKATIAKNIQYF.

The rearrangement links TRBV7-9 to TRBJ2-3; D might be TRBD2 (5 bases). Germline V gene data show CDR1 as SEHNR and CDR2 as FQNEAQ (reference sequence). V was cut by 1 base and J by 1 base, with 12 bases left in between. The CDR3 extends over 16 amino acids. CDR3 amino acids: CASSLGRMGGTDTQYF. CDR3 bases: TGTGCCAGCAGCTTAGGGAGGATGGGTGGCACAGATACGCAGTATTTT.

The gene calls are TRBV12-3 or TRBV12-4 and TRBJ1-2, with D possibly matching TRBD1 (5 bases). This CDR3 region has 12 residues. Trimming pared 6 bases from V and 7 bases from J, leaving 12 bases between. CDR3 nucleotides: TGTGCCAGCAGGCAGGGTAGGGGTGGCTACACCTTC. Translating it yields CASRQGRGGYTF.

The chain links TRBV7-9 to TRBJ1-4; perhaps TRBD1 as D (5 bases). Per germline, CDR1 SEHNR and CDR2 FQNEAQ (reference sequence). The V and J ends lost 3 bases and 8 bases respectively, with 10 bases between them. The CDR3 sequence is 13 residues long. DNA for the CDR3: TGTGCCAGCAGCTTGGGGGGGAGAGAAAAACTGTTTTTT. It yields the protein CASSLGGREKLFF.

This chain uses TRBV18 with TRBJ1-3, with TRBD1 identical over 7 bases. From germline, CDR1 is KGHSH and CDR2 LQKENI. CDR3 size: 14 residues. J lost 6 bases, V lost 6 bases, and 8 bases had no gene match. CDR3 DNA sequence: TGTGCCAGCTCGCTTACAGGGACAGAAAACACCATATATTTT. Translating it yields CASSLTGTENTIYF.

The V call is TRBV5-6, the J call TRBJ2-3; TRBD1 matches 9 bases. Trimming cost V 3 bases and J 0 bases; bases outside gene matches: 2. Germline-derived CDR1 and CDR2 are SGHDT and YYEEEE. CDR3 length equals 15 residues. The CDR3 sequence is CASSYRGLSTDTQYF. The CDR3 DNA follows: TGTGCCAGCAGCTACAGGGGGCTAAGCACAGATACGCAGTATTTT.

Only one count was recorded for this clone. The gene calls are TRBV11-1 and TRBJ2-6; unclear D gene. The V and J ends lost 8 bases and 0 bases respectively, with 11 bases between them. The CDR3 has 15 amino acids. CDR1 is SGHAT and CDR2 is FQDESV in the germline V gene (reference sequence). The CDR3 nucleotides are TGTGCCAGCGGCTCCCCTCACTCTGGGGCCAACGTCCTGACTTTC. Its translation: CASGSPHSGANVLTF.

The table lists this clone with a few counts. J is TRBJ1-2 and V is TRBV5-6; 8 nucleotides agree with TRBD1. V lost 4 bases and J lost 1; bases outside the gene matches: 6. The germline V gene encodes CDR1 SGHDT and CDR2 YYEEEE. The CDR3 covers 15 residues. CDR3 residues: CASSEETGGNYGYTF. CDR3 DNA sequence: TGTGCCAGCAGCGAAGAAACAGGGGGTAACTATGGCTACACCTTC.

This chain connects TRBV7-9 to TRBJ2-3; weak D call: TRBD2 (7 bases). CDR1 is SEHNR, CDR2 FQNEAQ, per germline (reference sequence). Trimming stripped 5 bases from V and 4 bases from J, with 13 bases between. The CDR3 extends over 14 amino acids. The CDR3 bases are TGTGCCAGCAGCCCCGAGGGGGGGCCAGATACGCAGTATTTT. Translating gives CASSPEGGPDTQYF.

The gene calls are TRBV6-1 and TRBJ2-1, with 7 bases identical to TRBD2. Germline V gene sequence: CDR1 MNHNS, CDR2 SASEGT. The length of the CDR3 is 15 residues. V dropped 2 bases and J dropped 4; count of bases not matched to a gene: 5. CDR3 nucleotides: TGTGCCAGCAGTGAAAGGCCTAGCGGTTACAATGAGCAGTTCTTC. Translated, it gives CASSERPSGYNEQFF.

The chain employs TRBV2 and TRBJ2-5, with no clear D. The germline V gene has CDR1 SNHLY and CDR2 FYNNEI. The CDR3 has 12 residues. Between the trimmed V and J ends, which lost 6 bases and 2 bases, there was a span of 7 bases. The CDR3 region has the DNA TGTGCCAGCAGGGAACTGCAAGAGACCCAGTACTTC. This encodes CASRELQETQYF.

With regard to this clone: This CDR3 is also generated by other DNA sequences in the sample. This chain connects TRBV12-3 or TRBV12-4 to TRBJ1-6; unclear D gene. The CDR3 length is 12 residues. The CDR3 here is CASRGNNSPLHF. The CDR3 coding sequence is TGTGCTTCAAGAGGGAATAATTCACCCCTCCACTTT.

With respect to this clone: This CDR3 is also generated by other DNA sequences in the sample. The rearrangement joins TRBV18 to TRBJ1-4; 9 positions match TRBD1. V was clipped by 6 bases and J by 3 bases; unmatched bases: 5. Germline V gives CDR1 KGHSH, CDR2 LQKENI. CDR3 length: 15 residues. The CDR3 nucleotides are TGTGCCAGCTCTCCCGACAGGGGGTCTAATGAAAAACTGTTTTTT. Encoded protein: CASSPDRGSNEKLFF.

The chain is built from TRBV12-5 and TRBJ2-7, with 14 nucleotides matching TRBD2. The germline V gene encodes CDR1 LGHNT and CDR2 FRNRAP. Trimming removed 4 bases from V and 4 bases from J; junction bases left unmatched: 12. The CDR3 is 18 residues long. This chain's CDR3 is CASGSQMTSGGAVYEQYF. Here the CDR3 DNA reads TGTGCTAGTGGTTCCCAAATGACTAGCGGGGGGGCTGTGTACGAGCAGTACTTC.

The genes are TRBV5-4 and TRBJ1-5, with D perhaps TRBD1 (5 bases). Germline CDR1 and CDR2: SGHNT and YYREEE (reference sequence). V was clipped by 4 bases and J by 2 bases, with 10 bases between them. The CDR3 spans 14 residues. CDR3 amino acids: CASSLQGGNQPQHF. The DNA for the CDR3 is TGTGCCAGCAGCCTTCAGGGAGGCAATCAGCCCCAGCATTTT.

The chain employs TRBV19 and TRBJ1-3, with a possible D match to TRBD1 (6 bases). Per the germline V gene, CDR1 is LNHDA and CDR2 is SQIVND (reference sequence). This CDR3 region has 14 residues. The V gene lost 4 bases and the J gene lost 0 bases, with 7 bases spanning the gap. CDR3 nucleotides: TGTGCCAGTAGTAGACAGGTCTCTGGAAACACCATATATTTT. Translation: CASSRQVSGNTIYF.

In DNA, the CDR3 is TGTGCCAGCAGTCCCCGGGGCTCTAACTATGGCTACACCTTC. It codes for CASSPRGSNYGYTF. This chain connects TRBV6-5 to TRBJ1-2; tentative D call: TRBD1 (5 bases). This CDR3 comprises 14 residues. Germline V gene lookup returns CDR1 MNHEY and CDR2 SVGAGI. Trimming removed 5 bases from V and 0 bases from J, with 10 bases in between.

The CDR3 sequence: CASSLGAWETQYF. CDR3 coding DNA: TGTGCCAGCAGCTTAGGGGCTTGGGAGACCCAGTACTTC. V usage is TRBV7-9 and J usage is TRBJ2-5; D is unresolved. This CDR3 has 13 residues. Germline assignment: CDR1 SEHNR and CDR2 FQNEAQ (reference sequence). Deletions cut 1 base from V and 5 bases from J, with 8 bases between.

The V and J genes are TRBV30 and TRBJ1-5; TRBD1 agrees at 7 bases. The V gene's germline CDR1 is GTSNPN and CDR2 SVGIG (reference sequence). Trimming removed 1 base from V and 4 bases from J; junction bases left unmatched: 13. There are 17 residues in the CDR3. In DNA form, the CDR3 reads TGTGCCTGGAGTGGGGCAGGGGGGTTAAGGGGGAATCAGCCCCAGCATTTT. Protein product: CAWSGAGGLRGNQPQHF.

The chain carries TRBV28 and TRBJ1-6, with a possible D match to TRBD1 (6 bases). Trimming pared 10 bases from V and 5 bases from J, leaving 12 bases between. The CDR3 covers 13 residues. In germline, CDR1 is MDHEN, CDR2 SYDVKM. CDR3 amino acids: CATDRGNNSPLHF. CDR3 nucleotide sequence: TGTGCCACGGACAGAGGGAATAATTCACCCCTCCACTTT.

This clone was found once. The rearrangement uses TRBV18 and TRBJ1-4; 9 bases align to TRBD1. The CDR3 is 16 amino acids. Germline CDR1 is KGHSH and CDR2 is LQKENI. V was pared by 5 bases and J by 11 bases, with 15 bases of the junction left unmatched. CDR3 sequence: CASSTGQGPPPPKLFF. The CDR3 region has the DNA TGTGCCAGCTCAACCGGACAGGGGCCGCCCCCCCCGAAACTGTTTTTT.

The gene calls are TRBV9 and TRBJ1-4; D perhaps matches TRBD1 (5 bases). Germline V gene sequence: CDR1 SGDLS, CDR2 YYNGEE. The CDR3 totals 16 residues. The V end lost 3 bases, the J end lost 3 bases, and 15 bases lay between the germline ends. CDR3 region: CASSGGDRRSNEKLFF. The DNA of the CDR3 is TGTGCCAGCAGCGGGGGGGACCGACGATCTAATGAAAAACTGTTTTTT.

This clone was detected only a few times. The chain employs TRBV7-8 and TRBJ1-6; D is possibly TRBD1 (5 bases). With 2 bases removed from V and 9 bases from J, the gap between germline ends came to 14 bases. The CDR3 covers 15 residues. Germline CDR1 is SGHVS and CDR2 is FQNEAQ. CDR3: CASSLFIGGGSPLHF. As DNA, the CDR3 is TGTGCCAGCAGCTTATTTATCGGGGGAGGTTCACCCCTCCACTTT. Full variable domain (rest looked up from reference TRBV7-8 and TRBJ1-6): GAGVSQSPRYKVAKRGQDVALRCDPISGHVSLFWYQQALGQGPEFLTYFQNEAQLDKSGLPSDRFFAERPEGSVSTLKIQRTQQEDSAVYLCASSLFIGGGSPLHFGNGTRLTVT.